This T cell receptor (beta chain) was obtained from a study of shared clonotypes between healthy human individuals. The study, taken as a whole, reports: When naive CD4 clonotypes were compared across several donors, about 4.8% were shared.

Germline CDR1 KGHSH, CDR2 LQKENI. The V and J ends lost 3 bases and 4 bases, in that order; junction bases with no gene match: 1. CDR3 size: 13 residues. CD45RA-negative memory and CD45RA+ naive subsets were split from the CD4+ cells. Notes on this clone: Its antigen is not known. Other DNA sequences from this sample encode an identical CDR3 as well.

The table came from immunoSEQ multiplex PCR; TCRdb's copy has only in-frame clones and leaves some out. In the table there are around 2.5 million clones, over 85% of which are singletons. This rearrangement joins TRBV18 to TRBJ1-2, with TRBD1 matching 8 bases. This TCR was sampled from a man between 18 and 29 years old in good health. Some clones in this sample may be carry-over from other donors' samples. Input material: naive CD4+ T cells from PBMCs. The subset was: CD45RA+ positively selected. This CDR3 reads CASSPDRGYGYTF. The CDR3 nucleotides read TGTGCCAGCTCACCCGACAGGGGCTATGGCTACACCTTC.